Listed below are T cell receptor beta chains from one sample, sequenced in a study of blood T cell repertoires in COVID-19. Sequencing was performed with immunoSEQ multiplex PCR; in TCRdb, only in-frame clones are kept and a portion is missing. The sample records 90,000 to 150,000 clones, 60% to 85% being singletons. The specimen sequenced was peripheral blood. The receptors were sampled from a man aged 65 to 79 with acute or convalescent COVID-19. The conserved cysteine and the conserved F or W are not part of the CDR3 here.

AWAGTGGQPQH | TRBJ1-5 | TRBV30 | 11
ASSQFLFLSSPLH | TRBJ1-6 | TRBV23-1 | 13
ASSFLSVEAGNTIY | TRBJ1-3 | TRBV7-6 | 14
ASSFPPLGDQPQH | TRBJ1-5 | TRBV9 | 13
ASSLTGVNQPQH | TRBJ1-5 | TRBV3-1/TRBV3-2 | 12
ASSPRQGNNEKLF | TRBJ1-4 | TRBV7-2 | 13
ASSQRTGVGSPLH | TRBJ1-6 | TRBV4-1 | 13
ASSVSTENTGELF | TRBJ2-2 | TRBV9 | 13
ASSQGRNEQY | TRBJ2-7 | TRBV3-1/TRBV3-2 | 10
ASRALTGGGSVYEQY | TRBJ2-7 | TRBV28 | 15
ASSLAYSYEQY | TRBJ2-7 | TRBV7-2 | 11
ASSPRLAGGPGAKNIQY | TRBJ2-4 | TRBV5-1 | 17
ASSLGLFRDSSREQY | TRBJ2-7 | TRBV7-6 | 15
SVEDRGYEQY | TRBJ2-7 | TRBV29-1 | 10
SVEGNGAYEQY | TRBJ2-7 | TRBV29-1 | 11
ASSFDRVGQPQH | TRBJ1-5 | TRBV7-8 | 12
ATSRDLDFLSYNEQF | TRBJ2-1 | TRBV15 | 15
ASSSRPPNNYGYT | TRBJ1-2 | TRBV7-2 | 13
ASGPGLTEAF | TRBJ1-1 | TRBV28 | 10
ASSFGGRYYEQY | TRBJ2-7 | TRBV11-3 | 12
ASRLGPGQVPSGANVLT | TRBJ2-6 | TRBV5-1 | 17
ASTPFGQENTEAF | TRBJ1-1 | TRBV2 | 13
ASSRSSRTDTQY | TRBJ2-3 | TRBV2 | 12
ASSLVAGVGLFAAQH | TRBJ1-5 | TRBV7-9 | 15
ASSGTSGSRNEQF | TRBJ2-1 | TRBV9 | 13
ASSLSGRYSYNEQF | TRBJ2-1 | TRBV28 | 14
ASSPSGGYEQY | TRBJ2-7 | TRBV7-9 | 11
ASRDRTNEKLF | TRBJ1-4 | TRBV30 | 11
AISEAAGAYNEQF | TRBJ2-1 | TRBV10-3 | 13
SVGTGVTYEQY | TRBJ2-7 | TRBV29-1 | 11
ASSGGGLAGQETQY | TRBJ2-5 | TRBV7-3 | 14
ASMDRAANTEAF | TRBJ1-1 | TRBV19 | 12
ASSPWTGSWEQY | TRBJ2-7 | TRBV13 | 12
ASSLEFGGTGELF | TRBJ2-2 | TRBV7-2 | 13
ASSLRGGGANEQF | TRBJ2-1 | TRBV5-4 | 13
ASSQDPAGQDEKLF | TRBJ1-4 | TRBV3-1/TRBV3-2 | 14
ASSYPTSGSSNGQF | TRBJ2-1 | TRBV6-6 | 14
ASSTRTGSNTGELF | TRBJ2-2 | TRBV5-5 | 14
ASSLGQGETQY | TRBJ2-5 | TRBV5-1 | 11
ATSRAASGATDTQY | TRBJ2-3 | TRBV15 | 14